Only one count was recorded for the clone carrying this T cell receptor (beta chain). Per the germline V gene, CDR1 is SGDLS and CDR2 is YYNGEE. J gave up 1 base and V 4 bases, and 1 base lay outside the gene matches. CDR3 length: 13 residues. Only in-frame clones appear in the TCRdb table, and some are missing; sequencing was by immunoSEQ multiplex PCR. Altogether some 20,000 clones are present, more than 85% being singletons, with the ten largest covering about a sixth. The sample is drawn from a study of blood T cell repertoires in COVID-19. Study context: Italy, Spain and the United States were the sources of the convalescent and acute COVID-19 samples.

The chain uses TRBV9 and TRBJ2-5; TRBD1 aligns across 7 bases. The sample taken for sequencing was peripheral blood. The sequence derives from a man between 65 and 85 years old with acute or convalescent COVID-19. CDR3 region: CASSRTGQETQYF. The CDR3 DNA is TGTGCCAGCAGCCGGACAGGCCAAGAGACCCAGTACTTC.